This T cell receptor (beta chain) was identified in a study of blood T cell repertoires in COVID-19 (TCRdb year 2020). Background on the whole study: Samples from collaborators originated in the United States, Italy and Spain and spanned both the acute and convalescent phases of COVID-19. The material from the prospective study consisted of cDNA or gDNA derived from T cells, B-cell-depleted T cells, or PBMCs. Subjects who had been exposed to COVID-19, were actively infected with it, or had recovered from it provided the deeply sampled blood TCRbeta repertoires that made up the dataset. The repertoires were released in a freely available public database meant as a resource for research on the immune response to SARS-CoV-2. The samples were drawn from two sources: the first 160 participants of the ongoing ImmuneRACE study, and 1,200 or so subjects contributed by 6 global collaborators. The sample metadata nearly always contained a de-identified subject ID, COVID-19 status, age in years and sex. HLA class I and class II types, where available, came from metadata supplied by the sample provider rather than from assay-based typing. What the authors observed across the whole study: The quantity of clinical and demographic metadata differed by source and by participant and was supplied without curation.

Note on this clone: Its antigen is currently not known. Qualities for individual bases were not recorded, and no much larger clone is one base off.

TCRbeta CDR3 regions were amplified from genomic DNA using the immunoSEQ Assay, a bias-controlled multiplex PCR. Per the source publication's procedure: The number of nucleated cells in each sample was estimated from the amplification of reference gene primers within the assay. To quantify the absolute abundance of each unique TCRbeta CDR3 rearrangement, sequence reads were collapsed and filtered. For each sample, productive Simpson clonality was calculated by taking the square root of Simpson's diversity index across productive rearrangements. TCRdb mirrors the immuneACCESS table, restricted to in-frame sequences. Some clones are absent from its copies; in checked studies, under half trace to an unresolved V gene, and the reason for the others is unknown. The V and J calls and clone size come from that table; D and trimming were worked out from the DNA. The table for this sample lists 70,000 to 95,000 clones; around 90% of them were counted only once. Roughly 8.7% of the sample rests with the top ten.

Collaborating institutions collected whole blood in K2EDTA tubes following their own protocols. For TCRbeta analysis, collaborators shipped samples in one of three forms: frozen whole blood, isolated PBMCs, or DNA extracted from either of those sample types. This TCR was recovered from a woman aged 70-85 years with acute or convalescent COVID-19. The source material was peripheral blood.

CDR3 sequence: CASSPGTVSYNEQFF. The DNA is TGTGCCAGCTCACCTGGGACAGTCTCCTACAATGAGCAGTTCTTC. The chain links TRBV18 with TRBJ2-1, and 7 bases in between align with TRBD1. Reading the germline V gene gives CDR1 KGHSH and CDR2 LQKENI. Germline trimming amounts to 3 bases on V and 0 bases on J, with 2 as the count of junction bases outside the gene matches. From the cysteine up to the phenylalanine, the CDR3 has a length of 15 residues. CDR3 DNA is the only sequence kept; it has 45 bases, read in frame from the first base.